This T cell receptor beta chain was profiled in a study of blood T cells in healthy people across ages. Background on the study: About one barcoded beta molecule per two T cells was the capture yield of template switching.

This clonotype was observed a handful of times. Then a second PCR, running about 6 to 11 cycles, was carried out with a sample-barcoded 5' primer and a J-beta primer mix. Every single cDNA molecule received a tag from a template-switch adaptor with 12 random nucleotides. One entry per CDR3 protein, called by TCRdb with MiXCR from the 5' RACE reads. Here the sample spans about 680,000 distinct CDR3 sequences, approximately 49% being singletons. Germline V gene sequence: CDR1 SGHRS, CDR2 YFSETQ. This CDR3 is 14 amino acids long. Trimming at V came to 6 bases and at J to 7 bases, leaving 6 bases not matched to a gene.

The sequenced sample consisted of blood. J is TRBJ2-1 and V is TRBV5-1; 11 positions match TRBD2. The TCR comes from a woman in her sixties in good health. The CDR3 protein is CASKRVAGGNEQFF. CDR3 sequence (DNA): TGCGCCAGCAAGAGGGTAGCGGGAGGGAATGAGCAGTTCTTC.